Listed here are 26 T cell receptor beta chains from one sample, sequenced in a study of beta chain features in type 1 diabetes. Whole-study results and caveats: Moderate yet significant TCRB CDR3 shortening was seen in Type 1 diabetes patients in all four CD4+ subsets.

Every bit of the isolated RNA underwent reverse transcription, so sequencing read expressed TCRB transcripts. Clones were read by immunoSEQ multiplex PCR, and TCRdb kept only the in-frame ones, dropping some. The sample includes approximately 600,000 clones, 9.5% to 15% of them seen just once. Their target antigens are unknown. Sequencing was carried out using naive CD4+ T cells from blood. The receptors were gathered from a man younger than 40 with type 1 diabetes.

This chain uses TRBV7-9 with TRBJ1-3; tentatively, D is TRBD1 (5 bases). CDR1 and CDR2 (germline): SEHNR, FQNEAQ (reference sequence). This CDR3 region has 14 residues. V was trimmed by 2 bases and J by 2 bases, leaving 7 bases between them. The CDR3 nucleotides read TGTGCCAGCAGCTTAAGGGGAGCTGGAAACACCATATATTTT. Encoded protein: CASSLRGAGNTIYF. Full variable domain (remainder filled in from reference TRBV7-9 and TRBJ1-3): DTGVSQNPRHKITKRGQNVTFRCDPISEHNRLYWYRQTLGQGPEFLTYFQNEAQLEKSRLLSDRFSAERPKGSFSTLEIQRTEQGDSAMYLCASSLRGAGNTIYFGEGSWLTVV.

The rearrangement links TRBV7-2 to TRBJ2-7, with 9 bases identical to TRBD2. There are 15 residues in the CDR3. Germline V gene data show CDR1 as SGHTA and CDR2 as FQGNSA. V lost 5 bases to trimming and J lost 2 bases; unmatched junction nucleotides: 7. The chain's CDR3 is CASSLGLADAYEQYF. CDR3 in DNA: TGTGCCAGCAGCCTGGGACTAGCTGACGCCTACGAGCAGTACTTC.

This clone occurred a few times. This chain joins TRBV9 and TRBJ2-7; D unresolved. Trimming cost V 0 bases and J 2 bases, with 9 bases left between them. Germline V CDR1 and CDR2: SGDLS, YYNGEE. The CDR3 length is 14 residues. The CDR3 sequence: CASSVGVQPYEQYF. The CDR3 nucleotides read TGTGCCAGCAGCGTAGGAGTACAGCCCTACGAGCAGTACTTC.

This clone was seen more than once but under ten times. This rearrangement joins TRBV30 to TRBJ1-3, with D possibly being TRBD1 (5 bases). The CDR3 is 13 residues long. Germline values: CDR1 GTSNPN, CDR2 SVGIG (reference sequence). V shed 3 bases and J shed 2 bases, with 8 bases lying between them. Here the CDR3 DNA reads TGTGCCTGGAGCAGGGTTGCTGGAAACACCATATATTTT. Its protein is CAWSRVAGNTIYF.

V is TRBV5-1 and J is TRBJ2-6; D unresolved. Germline-derived CDR1 and CDR2 are SGHRS and YFSETQ. The CDR3 runs to 17 residues. V was clipped by 0 bases and J by 0 bases, with 10 bases between them. The CDR3: CASSLGLVVSGANVLTF. The CDR3 DNA reads TGCGCCAGCAGCTTGGGATTGGTTGTCTCTGGGGCCAACGTCCTGACTTTC.

This clone was observed a handful of times. This sequence joins TRBV30 and TRBJ1-5; a possible D gene is TRBD1 (6 bases). The CDR3 totals 14 residues. Germline V gene lookup returns CDR1 GTSNPN and CDR2 SVGIG (reference sequence). V was trimmed by 4 bases and J by 2 bases, leaving 12 bases between them. Here the CDR3 reads CAWTQGQGNQPQHF. The CDR3, as DNA: TGTGCCTGGACCCAGGGGCAGGGCAATCAGCCCCAGCATTTT.

J is TRBJ1-4 and V is TRBV29-1; D not certain. Looked up from germline, CDR1 is SQVTM and CDR2 is ANQGSEA. Deletions cut 7 bases from V and 10 bases from J, with 10 bases between. CDR3 length: 10 amino acids. The DNA for the CDR3 is TGCAGCGCCCTCCTGGGAAAACTGTTTTTT. Its translation is CSALLGKLFF.

This rearrangement joins TRBV7-8 to TRBJ1-4; 8 bases are shared with TRBD1. Germline V gives CDR1 SGHVS, CDR2 FQNEAQ. The V and J ends lost 1 base and 2 bases, in that order; junction bases with no gene match: 3. The CDR3 is 16 amino acids. CDR3 residues: CASSLGRDRTNEKLFF. The CDR3 DNA reads as TGTGCCAGCAGCTTAGGAAGGGACAGGACTAATGAAAAACTGTTTTTT.

The chain uses TRBV4-3 and TRBJ1-6; no firm D call. Trimming removed 6 bases at V and 9 bases at J, with 15 bases between. CDR1 is LGHNA and CDR2 is YSLEER in the germline V gene. The CDR3 spans 14 residues. The CDR3 bases are TGCGCCAGCAGTCGGGATGATCCAACTTCACCCCTCCACTTT. It codes for CASSRDDPTSPLHF.

This clone was seen only a few times. The rearrangement joins TRBV7-9 to TRBJ2-4; perhaps D is TRBD1 or TRBD2 (6 bases each). Trimming removed 5 bases at V and 9 bases at J, with 8 bases between. The CDR3 extends over 11 amino acids. The germline V gene has CDR1 SEHNR and CDR2 FQNEAQ (reference sequence). The CDR3, as DNA: TGTGCCAGCAGCCCGGGGGCCATTCAGTACTTC. Translated: CASSPGAIQYF.

This clone has more than one count but fewer than ten. The chain carries TRBV9 and TRBJ1-1; D not resolved. The CDR3 spans 13 residues. The V end was cut by 0 bases, the J end by 3 bases, with 6 bases between. The germline V gene encodes CDR1 SGDLS and CDR2 YYNGEE. The CDR3 bases are TGTGCCAGCAGCGTAGATCAGGACACTGAAGCTTTCTTT. Protein sequence: CASSVDQDTEAFF.

The chain carries TRBV13 and TRBJ2-2; D not certain. Trimming took off 4 bases at V and 5 bases at J, with 8 bases between the two ends. This CDR3 spans 13 amino acids. CDR1 is PRHDT and CDR2 is FYEKMQ in the germline V gene (reference sequence). The CDR3 DNA sequence: TGTGCCAGCAGCTCACCGAGGACCGGGGAGCTGTTTTTT. Translated, it gives CASSSPRTGELFF. Full variable domain (outside the CDR3, taken from reference TRBV13 and TRBJ2-2): AAGVIQSPRHLIKEKRETATLKCYPIPRHDTVYWYQQGPGQDPQFLISFYEKMQSDKGSIPDRFSAQQFSDYHSELNMSSLELGDSALYFCASSSPRTGELFFGEGSRLTVL.

The rearrangement links TRBV28 to TRBJ2-2, with 12 bases lining up with TRBD1. Looked up from germline, CDR1 is MDHEN and CDR2 is SYDVKM. Losses at the gene ends were 8 bases for V and 4 bases for J; bases not matched to a gene: 8. The CDR3 runs to 16 residues. CDR3 loop: CASSTEGQGATGELFF. CDR3 nucleotides: TGTGCCAGCTCTACCGAGGGACAGGGGGCCACCGGGGAGCTGTTTTTT.

The J gene is TRBJ2-2, the V gene TRBV4-2; 8 bases map to TRBD2. V trimming: 6 bases; J trimming: 1 base; junction bases outside the gene matches: 4. This CDR3 contains 15 residues. Germline CDR1 reads LGHNA; CDR2 reads YNFKEQ. CDR3 in DNA: TGTGCCAGCAGGCGGCTAGCGGGGAACACCGGGGAGCTGTTTTTT. This translates into CASRRLAGNTGELFF.

The chain links TRBV29-1 to TRBJ1-5, with TRBD1 matching over 8 bases. Germline assignment: CDR1 SQVTM and CDR2 ANQGSEA. This CDR3 region has 13 residues. After removal of 4 bases from V and 5 bases from J, the junction contained 4 bases not matched to a gene. The CDR3 region is CSVGRGPDQPQHF. CDR3 DNA: TGCAGCGTTGGCAGGGGGCCGGATCAGCCCCAGCATTTT. Filled out from reference TRBV29-1 and TRBJ1-5, the complete variable domain reads SAVISQKPSRDICQRGTSLTIQCQVDSQVTMMFWYRQQPGQSLTLIATANQGSEATYESGFVIDKFPISRPNLTFSTLTVSNMSPEDSSIYLCSVGRGPDQPQHFGDGTRLSIL.

This clone was recorded a few times. The chain combines TRBV18 with TRBJ2-7; D remains ambiguous. This CDR3 has 13 residues. The V gene's germline CDR1 is KGHSH and CDR2 LQKENI. V lost 2 bases, J lost 4 bases, and 9 bases lay in between. The CDR3 DNA reads as TGTGCCAGCTCACCAGGTAGTGGGTACGAGCAGTACTTC. Translation gives CASSPGSGYEQYF.

The chain is built from TRBV9 and TRBJ1-6; D is unresolved. Trimming pared 10 bases from V and 0 bases from J, leaving 5 bases between. From germline, CDR1 is SGDLS and CDR2 YYNGEE. This CDR3 spans 12 amino acids. CDR3 nucleotide sequence: TGTGCCTCGTCCTCCTATAATTCACCCCTCCACTTT. Protein: CASSSYNSPLHF.

The rearrangement joins TRBV19 to TRBJ1-5, with 7 bases matching TRBD1. J lost 4 bases, V lost 8 bases, and 8 bases had no gene match. The CDR3 covers 14 residues. Germline-derived CDR1 and CDR2 are LNHDA and SQIVND (reference sequence). This CDR3 is CASGGGGQNQPQHF. The CDR3 DNA sequence: TGTGCCAGTGGAGGGGGCGGACAGAATCAGCCCCAGCATTTT.

This clone showed up just a few times. The rearrangement joins TRBV7-2 to TRBJ2-1; D may match TRBD1 or TRBD2 (6 bases each). V was cut by 1 base and J by 10 bases, with 23 bases left in between. CDR3 length: 17 amino acids. CDR1 and CDR2 (germline): SGHTA, FQGNSA. CDR3 DNA sequence: TGTGCCAGCAGCTTAGGTGCCAGGGGCCATCCCGCGGGGGAGCAGTTCTTC. Protein: CASSLGARGHPAGEQFF.

V usage is TRBV27 and J usage is TRBJ2-1, with D possibly matching TRBD1 (5 bases). The length of the CDR3 is 14 residues. Germline V gene lookup returns CDR1 MNHEY and CDR2 SMNVEV (reference sequence). The V end was cut by 4 bases, the J end by 2 bases, with 9 bases between. Here the CDR3 reads CASSSGRAYNEQFF. The CDR3 DNA follows: TGTGCCAGCAGTTCGGGCAGGGCCTACAATGAGCAGTTCTTC.

This clone came up a few times. This rearrangement joins TRBV10-3 to TRBJ2-7, with D perhaps matching TRBD1 (6 bases). This CDR3 region has 17 residues. Germline assignment: CDR1 ENHRY and CDR2 SYGVKD. V was trimmed by 0 bases and J by 1 base, leaving 16 bases between them. CDR3 protein: CAISESILRDRSYEQYF. The CDR3 bases are TGTGCCATCAGTGAGTCGATTCTCCGAGACAGGTCCTACGAGCAGTACTTC.

The chain combines TRBV7-2 with TRBJ2-1, with TRBD1 matching 7 bases. V dropped 0 bases and J dropped 5; count of bases not matched to a gene: 4. This CDR3 is 15 amino acids long. Germline V gene lookup returns CDR1 SGHTA and CDR2 FQGNSA. The CDR3 protein is CASSLAWTGHNEQFF. As DNA, the CDR3 is TGTGCCAGCAGCTTAGCGTGGACAGGCCACAATGAGCAGTTCTTC.

This clone has just a few counts. The CDR3 sequence: CASSSNGGIFGENTEAFF. Written as DNA, the CDR3 is TGTGCCAGCAGCTCAAATGGGGGGATCTTCGGGGAGAACACTGAAGCTTTCTTT. The V and J genes are TRBV5-6 and TRBJ1-1, with D perhaps matching TRBD1 (5 bases). CDR3 length: 18 residues. Germline-derived CDR1 and CDR2 are SGHDT and YYEEEE. V gave up 3 bases and J gave up 1 base, with 22 bases separating them.

The V and J genes are TRBV9 and TRBJ1-1, with a possible D match to TRBD1 (6 bases). The CDR3 is made up of 13 amino acids. Looked up from germline, CDR1 is SGDLS and CDR2 is YYNGEE. Deletions cut 0 bases from V and 7 bases from J, with 10 bases between. The CDR3 region is CASSVAGGYEAFF. DNA for the CDR3: TGTGCCAGCAGCGTAGCGGGGGGCTATGAAGCTTTCTTT. Together with reference TRBV9 and TRBJ1-1, the CDR3 gives the full variable domain: DSGVTQTPKHLITATGQRVTLRCSPRSGDLSVYWYQQSLDQGLQFLIQYYNGEERAKGNILERFSAQQFPDLHSELNLSSLELGDSALYFCASSVAGGYEAFFGQGTRLTVV.

Note on this clone: The identical CDR3 is also encoded by other nucleotide sequences in the sample. The chain joins TRBV20-1 to TRBJ2-5, with D possibly TRBD2 on 6 matching bases. There are 11 residues in the CDR3. Looked up from germline, CDR1 is DFQATT and CDR2 is SNEGSKA (reference sequence). The germline V and J ends were trimmed by 5 bases and 5 bases, with 9 bases remaining between them. The CDR3 sequence: CSAPRGETQYF. CDR3 DNA: TGCAGTGCTCCCCGGGGGGAGACCCAGTACTTC.

This clone turned up a few times. The chain employs TRBV18 and TRBJ2-1; D remains unclear. The V end lost 0 bases, the J end lost 2 bases, and 8 bases lay between the germline ends. The CDR3 is 15 residues long. Germline V gene data show CDR1 as KGHSH and CDR2 as LQKENI. The CDR3 nucleotides are TGTGCCAGCTCACCACCGTCGCAGACCTACAATGAGCAGTTCTTC. Protein: CASSPPSQTYNEQFF. The full variable domain, in which reference TRBV18 and TRBJ2-1 provide the parts outside the CDR3, is NAGVMQNPRHLVRRRGQEARLRCSPMKGHSHVYWYRQLPEEGLKFMVYLQKENIIDESGMPKERFSAEFPKEGPSILRIQQVVRGDSAAYFCASSPPSQTYNEQFFGPGTRLTVL.